This TCR beta chain was sequenced in a study of blood T cell repertoires in COVID-19. About the study: Acute and convalescent COVID-19 specimens originated in the United States, Italy and Spain. From T cells, B-cell-depleted T cells, or PBMCs came the material, which was cDNA or gDNA.

The length of the CDR3 is 14 residues. Germline V gene data show CDR1 as ENHRY and CDR2 as SYGVKD. V was pared by 10 bases and J by 2 bases, with 16 bases between. Under the authors' procedure: Amplifying reference gene primers gave estimates of nucleated cell counts. Repertoires were generated with immunoSEQ multiplex PCR, while TCRdb's copy carries only in-frame clones and drops some. V, J and clone size were drawn from that table, and D and trimming were deduced from the DNA. The table has tens of thousands of clones, 70% to 90% seen once. The chain recombines TRBV10-3 with TRBJ2-3, with no clear D. Sample: peripheral blood. The source is an older woman with active COVID-19. The CDR3 DNA reads as TGTGCCACCCGAGCAGTTAGCCCCACAGATACGCAGTATTTT. Protein product: CATRAVSPTDTQYF.